The 24 T cell receptor beta chains presented below share a single source sample, sequenced in a study of T cell clonotyping in hematopoietic cell transplantation. The protocol was immunoSEQ multiplex PCR, while the TCRdb copy is restricted to in-frame clones and leaves out a portion. Among 20,000 or so clones listed, more than 65% were seen once. Sequencing input: peripheral blood mononuclear cells. The receptor source for this set is a man aged 55 to 70 in good health. Some clones in this sample may be carry-over from other donors' samples.

This chain joins TRBV28 and TRBJ1-2; D unresolved. The germline V and J ends were trimmed by 5 bases and 6 bases, with 19 bases remaining between them. Germline-derived CDR1 and CDR2 are MDHEN and SYDVKM. The CDR3 consists of 15 residues. The CDR3 nucleotides are TGTGCCAGCAGTCTACTCCAAGTAGGTGTCGATGGCTACACCTTC. Translated: CASSLLQVGVDGYTF.

This clone came up a few times. This chain links TRBV7-3 with TRBJ2-5; TRBD1 aligns across 8 bases. With 8 bases clipped from V and 1 base from J, the junction kept 3 bases outside the gene matches. In germline, CDR1 is SGHTA, CDR2 FQGTGA. The CDR3 contains 13 residues. CDR3 sequence: CASAGGSQETQYF. The CDR3 nucleotides are TGTGCCAGCGCAGGGGGCTCCCAAGAGACCCAGTACTTC.

The V gene is TRBV27, the J gene TRBJ1-2; possibly TRBD1 for D (6 bases). Trimming removed 1 base from V and 0 bases from J, with 21 bases in between. Germline assignment: CDR1 MNHEY and CDR2 SMNVEV (reference sequence). The CDR3 extends over 19 amino acids. For the CDR3, the DNA is TGTGCCAGCAGTTTATTCAACCCTTACCGGGACACTTCTAACTATGGCTACACCTTC. This sequence encodes CASSLFNPYRDTSNYGYTF.

V gene TRBV9 combines with J gene TRBJ2-7; D not resolved. V lost 8 bases and J 7 bases, leaving 28 bases between the germline ends. Germline lookup yields CDR1 SGDLS and CDR2 YYNGEE. CDR3 length: 16 residues. The CDR3 DNA reads as TGTGCCAGTGGCGAGGATCCAAAACCTTACCTTAAGGAGCAGTACTTC. Translation: CASGEDPKPYLKEQYF.

J is TRBJ2-7 and V is TRBV5-1, with D perhaps assigned TRBD1 or TRBD2 (5 bases each). Germline-derived CDR1 and CDR2 are SGHRS and YFSETQ. This CDR3 contains 14 residues. Trimming shortened V by 3 bases and J by 6 bases, and 16 bases separated the two germline ends. The CDR3 loop reads CASSWGTAGGEQYF. The CDR3 DNA reads TGCGCCAGCAGCTGGGGGACGGCGGGCGGCGAGCAGTACTTC.

V and J are TRBV2 and TRBJ2-1; 10 bases align to TRBD2. The germline CDR1 and CDR2 sequences are SNHLY and FYNNEI. The CDR3 length is 15 residues. Trimming removed 4 bases from V and 4 bases from J; junction bases left unmatched: 4. Here the CDR3 DNA reads TGTGCCAGCAGTGGCGAGCGGGGGGGGTACAATGAGCAGTTCTTC. Translated: CASSGERGGYNEQFF. The whole variable domain, filled in from reference TRBV2 and TRBJ2-1, reads EPEVTQTPSHQVTQMGQEVILRCVPISNHLYFYWYRQILGQKVEFLVSFYNNEISEKSEIFDDQFSVERPDGSNFTLKIRSTKLEDSAMYFCASSGERGGYNEQFFGPGTRLTVL.

The genes are TRBV5-1 and TRBJ2-7, with 9 nucleotides matching TRBD1. V was clipped by 3 bases and J by 2 bases; unmatched bases: 9. The V gene's germline CDR1 is SGHRS and CDR2 YFSETQ. The length of the CDR3 is 16 residues. The CDR3 here is CASSSGRDRVAYEQYF. In DNA, the CDR3 is TGCGCCAGCAGCTCCGGCCGGGACAGGGTCGCCTACGAGCAGTACTTC.

The chain has TRBV4-2 and TRBJ2-7, with TRBD2 identical over 7 bases. Unmatched junction bases numbered 7, after V lost 2 bases and J lost 0 bases. The CDR3 sequence is 16 residues long. Germline V CDR1 and CDR2: LGHNA, YNFKEQ. For the CDR3, the DNA is TGTGCCAGCAGCCAAAACAGCGCGGGGGACTCCTACGAGCAGTACTTC. Translating it yields CASSQNSAGDSYEQYF.

This clone was detected only a few times. V is TRBV7-2 and J is TRBJ1-2; 8 bases are shared with TRBD1. V gave up 3 bases and J gave up 7 bases; unmatched junction bases: 4. The length of the CDR3 is 13 residues. The germline CDR1 and CDR2 sequences are SGHTA and FQGNSA. The CDR3: CASSFTQGAGYTF. The CDR3 DNA reads TGTGCCAGCAGCTTTACGCAGGGGGCTGGCTACACCTTC.

The chain is built from TRBV29-1 and TRBJ2-3, with 11 bases that match TRBD1. The V and J ends lost 5 bases and 0 bases, in that order; junction bases with no gene match: 7. This CDR3 has 16 amino acids. Looked up from germline, CDR1 is SQVTM and CDR2 is ANQGSEA. The CDR3 sequence is CSVSDRGRLSTDTQYF. CDR3 sequence (DNA): TGCAGCGTTTCGGACAGGGGGCGATTGAGCACAGATACGCAGTATTTT.

This clone was seen a single time. The V call is TRBV9, the J call TRBJ1-4; D is ambiguous. V dropped 3 bases and J dropped 8 bases, with 14 bases sitting between them. Germline CDR1 and CDR2: SGDLS and YYNGEE. The CDR3 length is 14 residues. The CDR3 nucleotides are TGTGCCAGCAGCGCGGACGGGCGGGCCGAAAAACTGTTTTTT. This codes for CASSADGRAEKLFF.

Comment on this clone: A junction end diverges from the germline sequence, so it may reflect a read error. This chain joins TRBV28 and TRBJ1-2; D call uncertain. CDR1 is MDHEN, CDR2 SYDVKM, per germline. The CDR3 length is 15 residues. Here the CDR3 DNA reads TGTACCAGCAGTTTAGTTAGGACCGCGAACTATGGCTACACCTTC. This translates into CTSSLVRTANYGYTF.

This clone has only one observation. V usage is TRBV28 and J usage is TRBJ1-6; a weak D match, TRBD1 (6 bases). The CDR3 contains 13 residues. The ends were cut back, 10 bases at V and 8 bases at J, with 15 bases in the middle. Germline loops: CDR1 MDHEN, CDR2 SYDVKM. CDR3 coding DNA: TGTGCCACTACCCCACAGGGTTATTCACCCCTCCACTTT. As protein: CATTPQGYSPLHF.

The rearrangement joins TRBV7-8 to TRBJ1-5; D gene uncertain. Germline CDR1 and CDR2: SGHVS and FQNEAQ. This CDR3 is built from 13 residues. V dropped 0 bases and J dropped 7 bases, with 7 bases sitting between them. The chain's CDR3 is CASSLAAGQPQHF. The CDR3 DNA reads as TGTGCCAGCAGCTTAGCGGCGGGGCAGCCCCAGCATTTT.

In this sample, this clone is medium-sized. The J gene is TRBJ1-5, the V gene TRBV28; tentative D call: TRBD1 (5 bases). CDR3 length: 12 residues. Trimming shortened V by 8 bases and J by 4 bases, and 9 bases separated the two germline ends. CDR1 is MDHEN and CDR2 is SYDVKM in the germline V gene. The CDR3 reads CASEGLNQPQHF. Written as DNA, the CDR3 is TGTGCCAGCGAGGGGCTGAATCAGCCCCAGCATTTT. The whole variable domain, filled in from reference TRBV28 and TRBJ1-5, reads DVKVTQSSRYLVKRTGEKVFLECVQDMDHENMFWYRQDPGLGLRLIYFSYDVKMKEKGDIPEGYSVSREKKERFSLILESASTNQTSMYLCASEGLNQPQHFGDGTRLSIL.

The chain joins TRBV14 to TRBJ2-3; tentatively, D is TRBD2 (6 bases). V lost 6 bases and J 6 bases, leaving 13 bases between the germline ends. Germline assignment: CDR1 SGHDN and CDR2 FVKESK. The CDR3 totals 13 residues. The CDR3 nucleotides are TGTGCCAGCAGGACAAGCGGAGGGGATACGCAGTATTTT. Its protein product is CASRTSGGDTQYF. The full variable domain, in which reference TRBV14 and TRBJ2-3 provide the parts outside the CDR3, is EAGVTQFPSHSVIEKGQTVTLRCDPISGHDNLYWYRRVMGKEIKFLLHFVKESKQDESGMPNNRFLAERTGGTYSTLKVQPAELEDSGVYFCASRTSGGDTQYFGPGTRLTVL.

The V gene is TRBV19, the J gene TRBJ2-6, with D perhaps TRBD1 (5 bases). The V gene's germline CDR1 is LNHDA and CDR2 SQIVND (reference sequence). Trimming pared 9 bases from V and 0 bases from J, leaving 12 bases between. The length of the CDR3 is 15 residues. CDR3 DNA sequence: TGTGCCAGCCCCCCCACAGGCTCTGGGGCCAACGTCCTGACTTTC. Translated, it gives CASPPTGSGANVLTF.

The chain combines TRBV7-2 with TRBJ1-2; 9 nucleotides line up with TRBD1. The trim removed 3 bases at V and 9 bases at J, leaving 8 bases unmatched. The V gene's germline CDR1 is SGHTA and CDR2 FQGNSA. The CDR3 has 14 amino acids. CDR3 loop: CASSLDRGVVRYTF. CDR3 DNA sequence: TGTGCCAGCAGCTTGGACAGGGGAGTTGTACGCTACACCTTC.

The chain carries TRBV7-2 and TRBJ1-4, with D possibly matching TRBD1 (5 bases). Germline V gene data show CDR1 as SGHTA and CDR2 as FQGNSA. The CDR3 length is 14 residues. The V and J ends lost 2 bases and 8 bases respectively, with 12 bases between them. The DNA of the CDR3 is TGTGCCAGCAGCTTATCGGCAGGGAACGAAAAACTGTTTTTT. Its translation: CASSLSAGNEKLFF.

The chain couples TRBV5-1 to TRBJ2-7; weak D call: TRBD2 (7 bases). The V gene lost 4 bases and the J gene lost 5 bases, with 19 bases spanning the gap. Germline V gene lookup returns CDR1 SGHRS and CDR2 YFSETQ. The CDR3 loop spans 15 amino acids. CDR3 sequence: CASSPHWGGAHEQYF. The CDR3 nucleotides read TGCGCCAGCAGCCCTCATTGGGGGGGGGCCCACGAGCAGTACTTC.

V usage is TRBV15 and J usage is TRBJ2-5; 7 bases match TRBD1. With 0 bases clipped from V and 2 bases from J, the junction kept 9 bases outside the gene matches. The CDR3 has 17 residues. Germline V gene sequence: CDR1 LNHNV, CDR2 YYDKDF (reference sequence). In DNA, the CDR3 is TGTGCCACCAGCAGAGATAATTGGGAACAGGGGCAAGAGACCCAGTACTTC. The encoded protein is CATSRDNWEQGQETQYF.

This sequence joins TRBV30 and TRBJ1-5; TRBD1 is a possible D gene (6 bases). V lost 5 bases and J 0 bases, leaving 14 bases between the germline ends. The CDR3 contains 15 residues. Germline V gene lookup returns CDR1 GTSNPN and CDR2 SVGIG (reference sequence). CDR3: CAWSGQLYSNQPQHF. Written as DNA, the CDR3 is TGTGCCTGGTCGGGACAACTTTATAGCAATCAGCCCCAGCATTTT. The full variable domain, its missing parts supplied by reference TRBV30 and TRBJ1-5, is SQTIHQWPATLVQPVGSPLSLECTVEGTSNPNLYWYRQAAGRGLQLLFYSVGIGQISSEVPQNLSASRPQDRQFILSSKKLLLSDSGFYLCAWSGQLYSNQPQHFGDGTRLSIL.

This chain connects TRBV2 to TRBJ1-5, with D possibly being TRBD1 (5 bases). The V and J ends lost 2 bases and 7 bases respectively, with 21 bases between them. Germline CDR1 is SNHLY and CDR2 is FYNNEI. The CDR3 extends over 17 amino acids. The CDR3 loop reads CASSEFFRGRIRQPQHF. DNA for the CDR3: TGTGCCAGCAGTGAATTTTTTCGGGGCAGAATTCGGCAGCCCCAGCATTTT. The whole variable domain, filled in from reference TRBV2 and TRBJ1-5, reads EPEVTQTPSHQVTQMGQEVILRCVPISNHLYFYWYRQILGQKVEFLVSFYNNEISEKSEIFDDQFSVERPDGSNFTLKIRSTKLEDSAMYFCASSEFFRGRIRQPQHFGDGTRLSIL.

V usage is TRBV4-3 and J usage is TRBJ1-5; weak D call: TRBD1 (6 bases). With 4 bases removed from V and 1 base from J, the gap between germline ends came to 11 bases. This CDR3 is 15 amino acids long. Germline assignment: CDR1 LGHNA and CDR2 YSLEER. The CDR3 nucleotides read TGCGCCAGCAGCCGGGACAAGTGGAGCAATCAGCCCCAGCATTTT. This encodes CASSRDKWSNQPQHF.